This record looks at one T cell receptor (beta chain) sequence and its context. Looked up from germline, CDR1 is SGHKS and CDR2 is YYEKEE (reference sequence). This CDR3 contains 16 residues. Unmatched junction bases numbered 8, after V lost 4 bases and J lost 5 bases. This record comes from a study of cytomegalovirus exposure and HLA in healthy donors. Use of 60 Vbeta and 13 Jbeta primers characterized the PCR. This table comes from immunoSEQ multiplex PCR, and its TCRdb copy is limited to in-frame clones, with some not included. The sample lists about 170,000 clones; about 79% were seen once. The J gene is TRBJ1-4, the V gene TRBV5-5; 10 bases fit TRBD1. The sample consisted of PBMCs. The receptor's source is a woman in her forties or fifties in good health and CMV-seronegative. CDR3 region: CASSGLPGQGNEKLFF. CDR3 bases: TGTGCCAGCAGCGGGTTGCCGGGACAGGGGAATGAAAAACTGTTTTTT. Together with reference TRBV5-5 and TRBJ1-4, the CDR3 gives the full variable domain: DAGVTQSPTHLIKTRGQQVTLRCSPISGHKSVSWYQQVLGQGPQFIFQYYEKEERGRGNFPDRFSARQFPNYSSELNVNALLLGDSALYLCASSGLPGQGNEKLFFGSGTQLSVL.